This T cell receptor (beta chain) was recovered during a study of Ad26.COV2.S vaccination and SARS-CoV-2 variants. Across the study: The authors gave Ad26.COV2.S intramuscularly, either once or twice 56 days apart.

Germline V lookup: CDR1 LGHNA, CDR2 YSLEER. The V gene lost 1 base and the J gene lost 7 bases, with 13 bases spanning the gap. The CDR3 is 14 amino acids. Treatment noted: around 19 received Ad26.COV2.S at low or high dose, single or two shots; a few received placebo; per-sample allocation not given. Sampling occurred on day 63 after the first vaccine or placebo injection. Immunization relied on an Ad26 vector, which expressed Wuhan-strain SARS-CoV-2 spike. Clones were read by immunoSEQ multiplex PCR, and TCRdb kept only the in-frame ones, dropping some. The table includes around 400,000 clones, roughly 90% detected once.

This chain joins TRBV4-3 and TRBJ1-1; D gene uncertain. The source was peripheral blood, collected in a trial of Ad26.COV2.S vaccine versus placebo. The clonotype originates from a person between 18 and 65 years old who received the Ad26.COV2.S COVID-19 vaccine or a placebo. CDR3 residues: CASSQAGSAGEAFF. Here the CDR3 DNA reads TGCGCCAGCAGCCAAGCTGGTTCCGCGGGTGAAGCTTTCTTT.